Listed here is a single T cell receptor (beta chain). Its matching antigen is unknown. The sample belongs to a study of beta chain features in type 1 diabetes. Study information: Cell yields, age and gender were similar between patients and healthy donors.

TCRB transcripts that were expressed got sequenced, as all of the isolated RNA had been reverse transcribed. Data came from immunoSEQ multiplex PCR; TCRdb stores just in-frame clones and leaves some out. The sample lists hundreds of thousands of clones, over 7% seen once, with over 0.95% in the top ten. Via the markers CD45RO/CCR7/CD25/CD127/CD95/CD27, stem cell-like memory, regulatory, central memory and naive CD4+ cells were sorted. Purity exceeded 95% in all sorted populations. Points from the study as a whole: Among all four CD4+ subsets, Type 1 diabetes patients had TCRB CDR3s that were moderately but significantly shorter.

The sample comprised central memory CD4+ T cells from blood. This receptor was identified in a man aged 25-45 years with type 1 diabetes.

DNA of the CDR3: TGCGCCAGCAGCCCTATTACAGGGACCGGGGAGCTGTTTTTT. It yields the protein CASSPITGTGELFF. This sequence joins TRBV5-1 and TRBJ2-2; a possible D gene is TRBD1 (6 bases). With 4 bases removed from V and 5 bases from J, the gap between germline ends came to 12 bases. The CDR3 has 14 residues. Per germline, CDR1 SGHRS and CDR2 YFSETQ. Full variable domain (rest looked up from reference TRBV5-1 and TRBJ2-2): KAGVTQTPRYLIKTRGQQVTLSCSPISGHRSVSWYQQTPGQGLQFLFEYFSETQRNKGNFPGRFSGRQFSNSRSEMNVSTLELGDSALYLCASSPITGTGELFFGEGSRLTVL.